This T cell receptor beta chain was sequenced during a study of naive and memory T cell subsets. The SP2 primer and nested alpha and beta constant region primers amplified ligated cDNA in four rounds. TCRdb redid the calling of the 5' RACE reads with MiXCR, one entry per CDR3 protein. Counted here are around 48,000 distinct CDR3 sequences, 4.7% occurring once; the ten biggest clones make up 0.75% to 0.9%. TCR cDNA received a 3' ligated oligonucleotide that carried a UMI. This clonotype was detected ten times or more. CDR1 MDHEN and CDR2 SYDVKM come from the germline V gene. The CDR3 covers 12 residues. V was pared by 7 bases and J by 2 bases, with 7 bases between.

The TCR sequence derives from a female donor in good health. This chain connects TRBV28 to TRBJ2-3, with D unclear. The CDR3 region is CASNRLTDTQYF. The CDR3 DNA follows: TGTGCCAGCAACCGGCTCACAGATACGCAGTATTTT.